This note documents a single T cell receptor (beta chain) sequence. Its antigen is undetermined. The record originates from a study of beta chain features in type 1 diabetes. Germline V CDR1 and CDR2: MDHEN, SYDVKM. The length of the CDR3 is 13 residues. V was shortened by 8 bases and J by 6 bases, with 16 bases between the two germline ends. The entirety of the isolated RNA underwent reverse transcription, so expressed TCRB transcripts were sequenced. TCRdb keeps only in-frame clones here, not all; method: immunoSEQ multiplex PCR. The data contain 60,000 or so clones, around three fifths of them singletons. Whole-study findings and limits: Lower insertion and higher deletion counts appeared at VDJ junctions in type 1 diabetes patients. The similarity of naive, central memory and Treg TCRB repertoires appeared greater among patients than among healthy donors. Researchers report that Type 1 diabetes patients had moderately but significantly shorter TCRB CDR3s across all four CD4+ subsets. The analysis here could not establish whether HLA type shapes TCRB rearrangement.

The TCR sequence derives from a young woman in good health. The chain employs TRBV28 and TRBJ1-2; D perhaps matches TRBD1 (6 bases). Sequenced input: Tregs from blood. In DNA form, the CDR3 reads TGTGCCAGCGGCCGGACAGCAACCCATGGCTACACCTTC. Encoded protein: CASGRTATHGYTF.